The entry that follows covers one T cell receptor beta chain sequence. The clone's antigen remains unknown. No clone much larger than this one lies a single base away; base qualities are absent. In the prospective study, participants were about 18 to 89 years old, resided in 24 geographic areas of the United States, and were enrolled through a virtual design. To assign participants to cohorts, the prospective study relied on clinical history that participants themselves reported in a screening survey and a study questionnaire. In the prospective study, whole blood, serum and a nasopharyngeal or oropharyngeal swab were collected from each participant by mobile phlebotomists. Over a roughly two-month period, participants in the prospective study had the option of providing additional blood draws and questionnaires. Blood samples from the prospective study were shipped frozen or at room temperature prior to DNA extraction.

The sample belongs to a study of blood T cell repertoires in COVID-19 (TCRdb year 2020). In terms of the full investigation: Samples from collaborators originated in the United States, Italy and Spain and spanned both the acute and convalescent phases of COVID-19. Deeply sampled blood TCRbeta repertoires from subjects exposed to, actively infected with, or recovered from COVID-19 were included in the dataset. The material from the prospective study consisted of cDNA or gDNA derived from T cells, B-cell-depleted T cells, or PBMCs. HLA class I and class II types, where available, came from metadata supplied by the sample provider rather than from assay-based typing. The samples were drawn from the first 160 participants of the ongoing ImmuneRACE study and from over a thousand subjects provided by 6 global collaborators. The repertoires were made available in a free public database intended to serve as a resource for research on the immune response to SARS-CoV-2. A de-identified subject ID, COVID-19 status, age in years and sex were almost always included in the sample metadata. What the authors observed across the whole study: The amount of clinical and demographic metadata varied by source and participant and was provided uncurated.

The germline V gene provides CDR1 MNHEY and CDR2 SVGAGI. The CDR3, cysteine through phenylalanine, is 16 amino acids long. CDR3 DNA is the only sequence kept; it has 48 bases, read in frame from the first base. V is pruned by 0 bases and J by 7 bases, leaving 7 bases of the junction without a gene match. The immunoSEQ Assay, a bias-controlled multiplex PCR, was used to amplify TCRbeta CDR3 regions from genomic DNA. As for the authors' bioinformatics: Within the assay, amplification of reference gene primers was used to estimate how many nucleated cells each sample contained. To quantify the absolute abundance of each unique TCRbeta CDR3 rearrangement, sequence reads were collapsed and filtered. For each sample, productive Simpson clonality was calculated as the square root of Simpson's diversity index over productive rearrangements. The immuneACCESS repertoire file appears here via TCRdb, limited to in-frame rearrangements. These files lack a portion of the clones; in checked studies, under half of the deficit traces to unresolved V genes, and the cause of the others is not known. V, J and clone size reflect that table, while D and trimming were determined from the DNA. This sample is represented by under 400,000 clones; approximately 86% of them were singletons. The ten largest make up roughly 4.2% of the sample.

The sequence came from a woman aged 40 to 55 with acute COVID-19. This receptor chain uses TRBV6-5 and TRBJ2-1, and 9 bases in between align with TRBD1. Sequenced material: PBMCs or T cells enriched from blood (not recorded which). The DNA is as follows: TGTGCCAGCAGTTACTCGATTGGACAGGGGCCAAATGAGCAGTTCTTC. It translates as CASSYSIGQGPNEQFF.